This entry concerns a single T cell receptor beta chain. This record belongs to a study of shared clonotypes between healthy human individuals. Produced via immunoSEQ multiplex PCR; TCRdb's table is partial and in-frame only. The sample carries over 2 million clones, roughly 90% recorded once. The CDR3 runs to 17 residues. From germline, CDR1 is SEHNR and CDR2 FQNEAQ (reference sequence). V shed 5 bases and J 1 base; nucleotides not matched to a gene: 7. Sequenced sample: naive CD4+ T cells from PBMCs. Subset in this sample: CD45RA+ positively selected. The chain has TRBV7-9 and TRBJ2-2; 10 positions match TRBD2. The receptor comes from a man between 18 and 35 years old in good health. Some clones in this sample may be carry-over from other donors' samples. The CDR3, as DNA: TGTGCCAGCAGCCCAACAAGGACTAGCGGGAACACCGGGGAGCTGTTTTTT. Protein product: CASSPTRTSGNTGELFF.